The T cell receptor (beta chain) described here comes from a study of blood T cell repertoires in COVID-19. Per the authors' pipeline: Nucleated cell number was recorded as an estimate derived from reference gene primer amplification. Assay used: immunoSEQ multiplex PCR; TCRdb lists only in-frame clones, some missing. The D gene and trimming were derived from the DNA, and the V and J assignments and clone size from that table. This sample has about 73,000 clones, with 70% to 85% found just once. V was clipped by 0 bases and J by 3 bases, with 15 bases between them. The CDR3 is 16 residues long. Germline V gene sequence: CDR1 GTSNPN, CDR2 SVGIG (reference sequence). This clone was detected only once.

Sequenced: peripheral blood. The chain links TRBV30 to TRBJ1-5; D gene ambiguous. The source of this sequence is a woman aged 60 to 75 with acute or convalescent COVID-19. As DNA, the CDR3 is TGTGCCTGGAGTGTACAGCCCAGTGGTTCCAATCAGCCCCAGCATTTT. This encodes CAWSVQPSGSNQPQHF.